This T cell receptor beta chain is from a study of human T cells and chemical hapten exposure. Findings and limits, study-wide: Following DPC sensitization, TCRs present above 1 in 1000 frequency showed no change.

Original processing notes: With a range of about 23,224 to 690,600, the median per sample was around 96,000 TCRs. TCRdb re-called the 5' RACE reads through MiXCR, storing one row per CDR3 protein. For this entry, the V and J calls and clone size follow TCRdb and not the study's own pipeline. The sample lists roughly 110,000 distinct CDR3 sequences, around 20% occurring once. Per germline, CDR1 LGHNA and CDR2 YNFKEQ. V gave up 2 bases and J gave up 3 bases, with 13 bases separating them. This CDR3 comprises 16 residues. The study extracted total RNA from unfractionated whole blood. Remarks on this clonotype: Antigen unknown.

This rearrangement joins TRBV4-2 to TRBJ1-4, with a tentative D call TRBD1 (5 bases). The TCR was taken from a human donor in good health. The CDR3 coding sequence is TGTGCCAGCAGCCAACTCAGTCTGGGGGCTAATGAAAAACTGTTTTTT. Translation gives CASSQLSLGANEKLFF.